A selection of T cell receptor beta chains follows, all from one sample in a study of blood T cell repertoires in COVID-19. Repertoires were generated with immunoSEQ multiplex PCR, while TCRdb's copy carries only in-frame clones and drops some. The sample includes tens of thousands of clones, around 82% of them seen just once. Sample: peripheral blood. All receptors derive from a man in his forties with acute or convalescent COVID-19. Each CDR3 is given without its conserved first and last residue. Size is omitted from some rows. Given values are once, few, many or a class for expanded clones.

v_gene: TRBV11-2; j_gene: TRBJ2-5; abundance: -; CDR3aa: ASSLDRDETQY
v_gene: TRBV12-5; j_gene: TRBJ2-5; abundance: few; CDR3aa: ASGFRETQY
v_gene: TRBV9; j_gene: TRBJ2-5; abundance: -; CDR3aa: ASSVEVGLAGYQETQY
v_gene: TRBV4-1; j_gene: TRBJ1-3; abundance: once; CDR3aa: ASSQEDRPPFPIY
v_gene: TRBV3-1/TRBV3-2; j_gene: TRBJ2-2; abundance: many; CDR3aa: ASSQELAGGCGELF
v_gene: TRBV6-2/TRBV6-3; j_gene: TRBJ2-2; abundance: -; CDR3aa: ASSYSRRGGPRRELF
v_gene: TRBV11-2; j_gene: TRBJ1-4; abundance: -; CDR3aa: ASSPTGVGEKLF
v_gene: TRBV5-6; j_gene: TRBJ2-7; abundance: -; CDR3aa: ASSLWLTGRIYEQY
v_gene: TRBV7-9; j_gene: TRBJ2-2; abundance: -; CDR3aa: ASSFRLAQTNTGELF
v_gene: TRBV9; j_gene: TRBJ2-2; abundance: once; CDR3aa: ASSVDHPGELF
v_gene: TRBV4-1; j_gene: TRBJ1-2; abundance: -; CDR3aa: ASSKADPGASGYT
v_gene: TRBV6-4; j_gene: TRBJ1-6; abundance: -; CDR3aa: ASHVRTYAQFSPLH
v_gene: TRBV27; j_gene: TRBJ2-1; abundance: -; CDR3aa: ASTDRFYNEQF
v_gene: TRBV3-1/TRBV3-2; j_gene: TRBJ2-7; abundance: -; CDR3aa: ASSQEGLKQY
v_gene: TRBV30; j_gene: TRBJ1-1; abundance: -; CDR3aa: ASRPGSPSAEAF
v_gene: TRBV7-2; j_gene: TRBJ2-4; abundance: -; CDR3aa: ASSLVSGNIQY
v_gene: TRBV19; j_gene: TRBJ2-3; abundance: -; CDR3aa: ASSIGQGRISTDTQY
v_gene: TRBV5-4; j_gene: TRBJ2-7; abundance: once; CDR3aa: ASSLNTEQY
v_gene: TRBV18; j_gene: TRBJ2-2; abundance: -; CDR3aa: ASSPNQGGELF
v_gene: TRBV6-5; j_gene: TRBJ1-4; abundance: -; CDR3aa: ASSRQGIPNEKLF
v_gene: TRBV13; j_gene: TRBJ2-7; abundance: -; CDR3aa: ASSPFSGDYEQY
v_gene: TRBV2; j_gene: TRBJ2-2; abundance: -; CDR3aa: ASGTSGTGELF
v_gene: TRBV5-4; j_gene: TRBJ2-7; abundance: -; CDR3aa: ASSLFGTGGRQY
v_gene: TRBV2; j_gene: TRBJ2-7; abundance: few; CDR3aa: ASSASSEQY
v_gene: TRBV10-3; j_gene: TRBJ2-3; abundance: -; CDR3aa: AIKGVATDTQY
v_gene: TRBV7-9; j_gene: TRBJ2-7; abundance: -; CDR3aa: ASSPTGMGEQY
v_gene: TRBV30; j_gene: TRBJ1-3; abundance: -; CDR3aa: AWSPGLNTIY
v_gene: TRBV21-1; j_gene: TRBJ1-4; abundance: -; CDR3aa: ASSKAQVALEGVFLRGNEKLF
v_gene: TRBV24-1; j_gene: TRBJ2-7; abundance: once; CDR3aa: ATSATGETYEQY
v_gene: TRBV7-9; j_gene: TRBJ1-2; abundance: once; CDR3aa: ASSLQRDRANYGYT
v_gene: TRBV20-1; j_gene: TRBJ2-2; abundance: -; CDR3aa: SASTSGNTGELF
v_gene: TRBV9; j_gene: TRBJ1-2; abundance: -; CDR3aa: ASSVARGYGYT
v_gene: TRBV11-2; j_gene: TRBJ2-3; abundance: -; CDR3aa: ASSLYRSVDTQY
v_gene: TRBV19; j_gene: TRBJ2-1; abundance: -; CDR3aa: ASSSRTSGAISSYNEQF
v_gene: TRBV11-3; j_gene: TRBJ1-1; abundance: -; CDR3aa: ASSLGDREAGEAF
v_gene: TRBV11-1; j_gene: TRBJ2-3; abundance: few; CDR3aa: ASGQEHTQY
v_gene: TRBV19; j_gene: TRBJ1-1; abundance: few; CDR3aa: ASSRSRDTEAF